Sequencing of this T cell receptor (beta chain) was carried out in a study of control samples from healthy donors and cancer patients. The CDR3 extends over 13 amino acids. The V and J ends lost 5 bases and 5 bases respectively, with 12 bases between them. In germline, CDR1 is SGHVS, CDR2 FNYEAQ. Using immunoSEQ multiplex PCR, the repertoire was profiled, and TCRdb retains in-frame clones only, with some absent. The table records about 100,000 clones, roughly 87% of them present only once. The sample was blood. The chain joins TRBV7-6 to TRBJ2-5, with D uncertain. This clonotype was sampled from a woman aged 45-59 years in good health. The chain's CDR3 is CASSAAHGETQYF. For the CDR3, the DNA is TGTGCCAGCAGCGCCGCTCACGGGGAGACCCAGTACTTC.